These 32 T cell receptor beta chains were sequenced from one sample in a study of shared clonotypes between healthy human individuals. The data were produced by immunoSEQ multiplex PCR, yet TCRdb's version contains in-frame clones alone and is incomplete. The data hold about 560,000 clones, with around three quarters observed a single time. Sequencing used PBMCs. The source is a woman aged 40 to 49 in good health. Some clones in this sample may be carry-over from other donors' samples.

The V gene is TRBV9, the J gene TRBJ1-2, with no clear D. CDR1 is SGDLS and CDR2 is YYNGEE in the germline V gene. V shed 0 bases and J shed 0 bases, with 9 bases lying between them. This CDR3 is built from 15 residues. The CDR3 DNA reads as TGTGCCAGCAGCGTAGAGGCAGGTGCTAACTATGGCTACACCTTC. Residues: CASSVEAGANYGYTF.

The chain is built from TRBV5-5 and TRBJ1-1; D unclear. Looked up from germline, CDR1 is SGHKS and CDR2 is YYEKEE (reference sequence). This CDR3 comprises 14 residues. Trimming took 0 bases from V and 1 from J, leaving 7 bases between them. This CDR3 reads CASSLAPGNTEAFF. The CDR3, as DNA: TGTGCCAGCAGCTTGGCTCCAGGGAACACTGAAGCTTTCTTT.

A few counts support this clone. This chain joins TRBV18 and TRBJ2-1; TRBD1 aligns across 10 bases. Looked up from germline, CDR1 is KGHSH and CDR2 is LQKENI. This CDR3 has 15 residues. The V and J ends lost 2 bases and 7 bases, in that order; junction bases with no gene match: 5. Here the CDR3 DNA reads TGTGCCAGCTCACCAGCGGGACAGGGGAGTAATGAGCAGTTCTTC. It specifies CASSPAGQGSNEQFF.

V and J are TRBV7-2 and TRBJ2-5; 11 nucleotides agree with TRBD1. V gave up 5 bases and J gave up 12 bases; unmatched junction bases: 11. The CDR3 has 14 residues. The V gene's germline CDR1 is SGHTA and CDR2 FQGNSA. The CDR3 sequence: CASSQYGQGALEYF. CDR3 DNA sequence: TGTGCCAGCAGCCAATACGGACAGGGGGCCCTGGAGTACTTC.

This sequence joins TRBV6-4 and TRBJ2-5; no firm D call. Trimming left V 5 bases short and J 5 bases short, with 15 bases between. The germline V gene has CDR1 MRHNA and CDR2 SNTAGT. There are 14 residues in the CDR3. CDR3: CASSHTIPGETQYF. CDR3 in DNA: TGTGCCAGCAGTCACACTATCCCCGGGGAGACCCAGTACTTC.

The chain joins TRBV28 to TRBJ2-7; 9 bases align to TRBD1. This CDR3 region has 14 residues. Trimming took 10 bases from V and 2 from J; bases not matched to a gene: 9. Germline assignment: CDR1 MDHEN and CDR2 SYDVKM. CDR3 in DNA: TGTGCCATCGATATCGGACAGGGGACCTACGAGCAGTACTTC. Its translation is CAIDIGQGTYEQYF.

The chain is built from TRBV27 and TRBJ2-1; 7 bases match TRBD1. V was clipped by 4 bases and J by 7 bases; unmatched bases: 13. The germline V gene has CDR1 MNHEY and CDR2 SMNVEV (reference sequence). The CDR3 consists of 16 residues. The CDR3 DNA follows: TGTGCCAGCAGTTCCCGGGGACAGCTAGGGAGAAATGAGCAGTTCTTC. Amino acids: CASSSRGQLGRNEQFF.

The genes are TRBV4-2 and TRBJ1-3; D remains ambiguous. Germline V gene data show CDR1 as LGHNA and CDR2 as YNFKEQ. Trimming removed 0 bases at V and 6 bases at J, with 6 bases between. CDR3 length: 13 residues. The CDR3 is CASSQEGLNTIYF. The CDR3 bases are TGTGCCAGCAGCCAAGAAGGATTAAACACCATATATTTT.

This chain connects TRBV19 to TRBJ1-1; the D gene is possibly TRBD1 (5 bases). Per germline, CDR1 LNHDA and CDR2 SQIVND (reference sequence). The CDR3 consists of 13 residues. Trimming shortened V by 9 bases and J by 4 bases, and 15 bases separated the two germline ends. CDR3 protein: CASSGALGTEAFF. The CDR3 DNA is TGTGCCAGCAGTGGGGCTTTGGGCACTGAAGCTTTCTTT.

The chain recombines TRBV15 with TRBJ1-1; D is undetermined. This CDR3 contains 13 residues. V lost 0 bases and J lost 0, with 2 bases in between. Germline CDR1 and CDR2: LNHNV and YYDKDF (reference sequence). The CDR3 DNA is TGTGCCACCAGCAGAGACCTGAACACTGAAGCTTTCTTT. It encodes CATSRDLNTEAFF.

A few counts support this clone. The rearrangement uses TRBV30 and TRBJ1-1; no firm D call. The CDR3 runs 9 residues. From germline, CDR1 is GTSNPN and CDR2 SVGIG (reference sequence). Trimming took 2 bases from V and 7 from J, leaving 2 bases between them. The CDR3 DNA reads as TGTGCCTGGAGTCTTGAAGCTTTCTTT. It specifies CAWSLEAFF.

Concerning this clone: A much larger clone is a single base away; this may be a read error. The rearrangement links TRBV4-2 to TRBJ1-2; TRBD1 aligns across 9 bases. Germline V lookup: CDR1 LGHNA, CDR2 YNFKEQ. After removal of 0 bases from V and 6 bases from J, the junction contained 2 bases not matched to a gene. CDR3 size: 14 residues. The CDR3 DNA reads TGTGCCAGCAGCCAAGAGGACAGGGGTCATGGCTACACCTTC. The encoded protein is CASSQEDRGHGYTF.

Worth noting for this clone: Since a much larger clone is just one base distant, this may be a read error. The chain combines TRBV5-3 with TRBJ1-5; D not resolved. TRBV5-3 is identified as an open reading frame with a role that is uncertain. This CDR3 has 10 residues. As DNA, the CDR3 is TGTGTCAGAAGCTCCCTGCCCCAGCATTTT. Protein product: CVRSSLPQHF.

The DNA of the CDR3 is TGTGCCAGCAGCTTGGATCAGGCCAGCTACGAGCAGTACTTC. Its translation: CASSLDQASYEQYF. The rearrangement links TRBV5-5 to TRBJ2-7; no reliable D call. This CDR3 has 14 amino acids. Germline loops: CDR1 SGHKS, CDR2 YYEKEE (reference sequence). V was pared by 0 bases and J by 3 bases, with 10 bases between.

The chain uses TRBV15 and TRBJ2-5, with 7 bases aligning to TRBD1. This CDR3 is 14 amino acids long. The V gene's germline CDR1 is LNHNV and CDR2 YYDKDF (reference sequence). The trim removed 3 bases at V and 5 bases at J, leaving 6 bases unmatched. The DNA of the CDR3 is TGTGCCACCAGCAGGTCGACAGGGACGGAGACCCAGTACTTC. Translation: CATSRSTGTETQYF.

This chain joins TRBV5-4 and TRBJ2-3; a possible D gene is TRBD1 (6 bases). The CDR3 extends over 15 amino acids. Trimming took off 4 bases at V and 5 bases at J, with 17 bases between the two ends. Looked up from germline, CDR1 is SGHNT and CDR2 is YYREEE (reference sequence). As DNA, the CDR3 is TGTGCCAGCAGCCCCATGACCAGGGGTTTAGATACGCAGTATTTT. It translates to CASSPMTRGLDTQYF. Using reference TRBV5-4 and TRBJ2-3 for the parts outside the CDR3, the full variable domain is ETGVTQSPTHLIKTRGQQVTLRCSSQSGHNTVSWYQQALGQGPQFIFQYYREEENGRGNFPPRFSGLQFPNYSSELNVNALELDDSALYLCASSPMTRGLDTQYFGPGTRLTVL.

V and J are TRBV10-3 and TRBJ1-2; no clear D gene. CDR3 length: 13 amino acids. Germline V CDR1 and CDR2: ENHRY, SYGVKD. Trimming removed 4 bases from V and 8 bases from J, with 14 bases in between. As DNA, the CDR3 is TGTGCCATCAGTGTTCTGGGTTTAGAGGGCTACACCTTC. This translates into CAISVLGLEGYTF.

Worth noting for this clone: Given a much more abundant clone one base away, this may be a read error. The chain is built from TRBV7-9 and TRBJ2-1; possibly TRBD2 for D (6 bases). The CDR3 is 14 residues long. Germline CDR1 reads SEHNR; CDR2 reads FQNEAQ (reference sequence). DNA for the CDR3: TGTGCCAGCAGCTTCGGGATGCGGGAAGATGAGAAGTTCTTC. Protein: CASSFGMREDEKFF.

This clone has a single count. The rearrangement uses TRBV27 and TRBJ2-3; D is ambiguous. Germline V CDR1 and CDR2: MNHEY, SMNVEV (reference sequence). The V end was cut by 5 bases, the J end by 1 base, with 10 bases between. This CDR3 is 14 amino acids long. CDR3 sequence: CASSRSIRTDTQYF. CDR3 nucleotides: TGTGCCAGCAGTCGGTCAATCCGCACAGATACGCAGTATTTT.

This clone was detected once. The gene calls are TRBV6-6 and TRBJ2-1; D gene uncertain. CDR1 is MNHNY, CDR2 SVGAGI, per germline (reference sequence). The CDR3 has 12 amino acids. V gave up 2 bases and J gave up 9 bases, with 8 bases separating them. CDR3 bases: TGTGCCAGCAGTTACGGCAGAGGTGAGCAGTTCTTC. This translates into CASSYGRGEQFF.

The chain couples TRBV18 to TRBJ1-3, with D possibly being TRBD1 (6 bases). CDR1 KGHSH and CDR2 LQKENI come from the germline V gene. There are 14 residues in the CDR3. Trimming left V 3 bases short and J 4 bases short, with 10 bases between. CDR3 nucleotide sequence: TGTGCCAGCTCACCGGGTACAGGGGGAAACACCATATATTTT. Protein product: CASSPGTGGNTIYF.

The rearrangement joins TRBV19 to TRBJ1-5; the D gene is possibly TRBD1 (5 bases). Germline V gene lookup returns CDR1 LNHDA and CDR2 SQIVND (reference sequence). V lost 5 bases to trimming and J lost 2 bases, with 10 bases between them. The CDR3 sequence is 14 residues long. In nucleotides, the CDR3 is TGTGCCAGTAGTGTGGGAGGGGGCAATCAGCCCCAGCATTTT. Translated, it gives CASSVGGGNQPQHF.

The CDR3 protein is CASSLGRNLNTEAFF. The CDR3 DNA reads as TGCGCCAGCAGCTTAGGGAGGAACCTGAACACTGAAGCTTTCTTT. J is TRBJ1-1 and V is TRBV5-1; D unresolved. The CDR3 consists of 15 residues. The V end lost 2 bases, the J end lost 0 bases, and 11 bases lay between the germline ends. Germline V gives CDR1 SGHRS, CDR2 YFSETQ. The full variable domain, rest sourced from reference TRBV5-1 and TRBJ1-1, is KAGVTQTPRYLIKTRGQQVTLSCSPISGHRSVSWYQQTPGQGLQFLFEYFSETQRNKGNFPGRFSGRQFSNSRSEMNVSTLELGDSALYLCASSLGRNLNTEAFFGQGTRLTVV.

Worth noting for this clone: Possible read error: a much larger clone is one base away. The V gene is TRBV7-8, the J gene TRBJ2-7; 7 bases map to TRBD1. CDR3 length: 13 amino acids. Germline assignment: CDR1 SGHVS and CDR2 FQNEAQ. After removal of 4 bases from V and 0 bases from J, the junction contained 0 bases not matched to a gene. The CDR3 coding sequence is TGTGCCAGCAGCTGGGACAGCTCCTACGAGCAGTACTTC. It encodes CASSWDSSYEQYF.

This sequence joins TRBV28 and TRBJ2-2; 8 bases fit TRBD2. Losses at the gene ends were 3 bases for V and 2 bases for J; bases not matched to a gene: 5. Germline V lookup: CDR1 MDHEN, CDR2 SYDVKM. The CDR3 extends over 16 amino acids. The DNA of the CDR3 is TGTGCCAGCAGTTTTCACGGGAGGGTTAACACCGGGGAGCTGTTTTTT. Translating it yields CASSFHGRVNTGELFF.

CDR3 bases: TGTGCTAGTGGTTTGGAAGGGGGGTACTATGGCTACACCTTC. Residues: CASGLEGGYYGYTF. The rearrangement links TRBV12-5 to TRBJ1-2; possibly TRBD1 for D (6 bases). Trimming took off 1 base at V and 3 bases at J, with 9 bases between the two ends. Germline V lookup: CDR1 LGHNT, CDR2 FRNRAP. The CDR3 has 14 residues.

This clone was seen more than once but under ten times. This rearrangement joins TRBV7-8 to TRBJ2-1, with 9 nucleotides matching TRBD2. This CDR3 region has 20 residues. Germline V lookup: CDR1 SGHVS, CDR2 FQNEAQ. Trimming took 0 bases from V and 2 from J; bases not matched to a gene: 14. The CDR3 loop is CASSLADRASGEPTYNEQFF. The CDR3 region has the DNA TGTGCCAGCAGCTTAGCGGATCGGGCTAGCGGGGAGCCCACCTACAATGAGCAGTTCTTC.

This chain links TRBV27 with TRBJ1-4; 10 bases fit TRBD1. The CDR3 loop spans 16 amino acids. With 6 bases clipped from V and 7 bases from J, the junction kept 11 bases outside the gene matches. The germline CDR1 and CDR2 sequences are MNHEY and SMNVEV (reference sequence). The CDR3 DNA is TGTGCCAGCAGCTCCGGGACAGGGGTGTTCGGTGAAAAACTGTTTTTT. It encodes CASSSGTGVFGEKLFF.

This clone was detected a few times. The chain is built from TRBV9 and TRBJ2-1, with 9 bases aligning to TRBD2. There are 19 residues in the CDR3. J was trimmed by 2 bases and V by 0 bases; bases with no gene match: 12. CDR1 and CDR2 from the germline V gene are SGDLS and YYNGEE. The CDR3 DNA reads TGTGCCAGCAGCGTAGGAGGCGGGAGGGCCGGAGGAGCCTACAATGAGCAGTTCTTC. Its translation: CASSVGGGRAGGAYNEQFF.

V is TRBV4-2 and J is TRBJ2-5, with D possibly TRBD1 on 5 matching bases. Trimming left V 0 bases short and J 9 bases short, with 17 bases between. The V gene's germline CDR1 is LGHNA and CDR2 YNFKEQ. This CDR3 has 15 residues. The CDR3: CASSQDLDGARAQYF. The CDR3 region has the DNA TGTGCCAGCAGCCAAGATTTGGATGGGGCCAGGGCCCAGTACTTC.

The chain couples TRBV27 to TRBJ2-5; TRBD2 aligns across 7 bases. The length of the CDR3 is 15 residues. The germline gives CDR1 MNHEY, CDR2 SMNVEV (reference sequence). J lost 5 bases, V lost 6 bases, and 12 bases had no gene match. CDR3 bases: TGTGCCAGCAGCAGAGGGAGGGAGGGGCCCGAGACCCAGTACTTC. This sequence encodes CASSRGREGPETQYF.

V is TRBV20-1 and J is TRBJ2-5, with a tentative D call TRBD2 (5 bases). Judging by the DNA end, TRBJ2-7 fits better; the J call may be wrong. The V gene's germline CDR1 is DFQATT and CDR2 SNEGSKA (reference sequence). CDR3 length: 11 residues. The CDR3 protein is CSAPDYHEQYF. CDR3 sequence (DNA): TGCAGTGCCCCCGACTACCACGAGCAGTACTTC.